This T cell receptor beta chain was sequenced for a study of blood T cell repertoires in COVID-19. For the study at large: T cells, B-cell-depleted T cells, or PBMCs supplied cDNA or gDNA.

V was clipped by 4 bases and J by 0 bases, with 16 bases between them. The CDR3 consists of 16 residues. Germline CDR1 reads SGHKS; CDR2 reads YYEKEE (reference sequence). Authors' methods: Nucleated cell counts were estimated from reference gene primer amplification. Sequenced by immunoSEQ multiplex PCR; TCRdb stores in-frame clones only, minus some. That table furnishes V, J and clone size, whereas the DNA furnished D and trimming. The data show 250,000 to 300,000 clones, with 70% to 75% seen just once and 3.3% held by the top ten. V is TRBV5-5 and J is TRBJ1-2; no reliable D call. This TCR derives from a woman older than 75 with acute or convalescent COVID-19. The sequenced material came from peripheral blood. This CDR3 reads CASSRDIGFANYGYTF. The CDR3 nucleotides read TGTGCCAGCAGCCGGGATATAGGCTTTGCTAACTATGGCTACACCTTC. Based on the CDR3 plus reference TRBV5-5 and TRBJ1-2, the full variable domain is DAGVTQSPTHLIKTRGQQVTLRCSPISGHKSVSWYQQVLGQGPQFIFQYYEKEERGRGNFPDRFSARQFPNYSSELNVNALLLGDSALYLCASSRDIGFANYGYTFGSGTRLTVV.